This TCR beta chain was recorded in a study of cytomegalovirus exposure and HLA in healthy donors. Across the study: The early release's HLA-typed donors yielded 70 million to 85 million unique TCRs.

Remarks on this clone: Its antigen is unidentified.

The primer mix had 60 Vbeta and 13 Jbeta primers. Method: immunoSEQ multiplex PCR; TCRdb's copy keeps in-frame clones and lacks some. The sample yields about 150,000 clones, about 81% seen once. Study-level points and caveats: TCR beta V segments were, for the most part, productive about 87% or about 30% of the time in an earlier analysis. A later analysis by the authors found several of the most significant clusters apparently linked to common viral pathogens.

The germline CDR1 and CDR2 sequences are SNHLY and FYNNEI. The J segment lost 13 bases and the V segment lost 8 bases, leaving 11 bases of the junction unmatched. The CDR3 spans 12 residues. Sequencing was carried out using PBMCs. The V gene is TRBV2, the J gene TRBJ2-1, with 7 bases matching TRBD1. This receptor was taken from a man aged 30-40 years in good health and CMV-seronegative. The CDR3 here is CASFLVGDSQFF. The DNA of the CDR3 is TGTGCCAGCTTCTTAGTAGGGGACAGCCAGTTCTTC.